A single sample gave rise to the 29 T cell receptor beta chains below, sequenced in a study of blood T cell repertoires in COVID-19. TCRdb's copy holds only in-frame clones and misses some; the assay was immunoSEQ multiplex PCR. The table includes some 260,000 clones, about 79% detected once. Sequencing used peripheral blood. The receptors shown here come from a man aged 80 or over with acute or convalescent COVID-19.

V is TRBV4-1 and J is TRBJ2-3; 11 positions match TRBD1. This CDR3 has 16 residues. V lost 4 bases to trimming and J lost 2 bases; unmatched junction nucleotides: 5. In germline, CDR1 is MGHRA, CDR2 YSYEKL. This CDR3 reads CASSPDRGRNTDTQYF. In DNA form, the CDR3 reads TGCGCCAGCAGCCCGGACAGGGGGCGAAACACAGATACGCAGTATTTT.

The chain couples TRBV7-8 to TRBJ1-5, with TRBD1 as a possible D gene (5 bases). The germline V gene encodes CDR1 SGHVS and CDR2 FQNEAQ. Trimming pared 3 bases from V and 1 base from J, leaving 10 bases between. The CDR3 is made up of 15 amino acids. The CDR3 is CASSFGARSNQPQHF. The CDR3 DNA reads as TGTGCCAGCAGCTTTGGGGCGCGGAGCAATCAGCCCCAGCATTTT.

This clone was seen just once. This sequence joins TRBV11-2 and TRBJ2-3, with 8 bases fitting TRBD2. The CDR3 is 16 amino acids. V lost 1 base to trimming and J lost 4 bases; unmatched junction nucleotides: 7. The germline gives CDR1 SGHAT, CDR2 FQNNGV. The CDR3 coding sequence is TGTGCCAGCAGCTTAGCACGGGGGGGGCTACCAGATACGCAGTATTTT. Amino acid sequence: CASSLARGGLPDTQYF.

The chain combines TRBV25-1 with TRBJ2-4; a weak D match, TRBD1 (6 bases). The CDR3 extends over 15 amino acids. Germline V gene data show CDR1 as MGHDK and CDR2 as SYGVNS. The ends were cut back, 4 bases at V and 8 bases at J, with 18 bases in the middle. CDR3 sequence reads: CASSVSPGKGDIQYF. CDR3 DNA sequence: TGTGCCAGCAGTGTGTCACCCGGGAAGGGGGACATTCAGTACTTC.

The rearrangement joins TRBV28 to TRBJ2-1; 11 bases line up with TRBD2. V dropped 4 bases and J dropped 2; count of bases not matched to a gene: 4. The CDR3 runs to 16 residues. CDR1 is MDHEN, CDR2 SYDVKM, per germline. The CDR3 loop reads CASSSVAGGPYNEQFF. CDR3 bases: TGTGCCAGCAGTTCTGTAGCGGGGGGGCCCTACAATGAGCAGTTCTTC.

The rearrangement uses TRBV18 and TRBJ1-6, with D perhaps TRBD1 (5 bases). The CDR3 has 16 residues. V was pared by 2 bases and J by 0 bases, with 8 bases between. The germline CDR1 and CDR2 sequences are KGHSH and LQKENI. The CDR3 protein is CASSPSQGSYNSPLHF. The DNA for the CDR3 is TGTGCCAGCTCACCAAGCCAGGGCTCCTATAATTCACCCCTCCACTTT.

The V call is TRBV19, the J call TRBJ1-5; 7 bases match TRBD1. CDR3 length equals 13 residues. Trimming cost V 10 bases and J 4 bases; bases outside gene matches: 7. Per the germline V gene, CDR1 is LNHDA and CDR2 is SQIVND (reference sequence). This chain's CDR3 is CATKTGTNQPQHF. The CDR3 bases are TGTGCCACTAAGACAGGGACGAATCAGCCCCAGCATTTT.

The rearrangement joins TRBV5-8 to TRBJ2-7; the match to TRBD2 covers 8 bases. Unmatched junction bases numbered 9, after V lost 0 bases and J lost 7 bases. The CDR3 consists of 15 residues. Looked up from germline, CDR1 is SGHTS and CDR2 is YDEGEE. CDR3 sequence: CASSLGGLDRKEQYF. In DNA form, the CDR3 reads TGTGCCAGCAGCTTGGGGGGACTAGACCGAAAGGAGCAGTACTTC.

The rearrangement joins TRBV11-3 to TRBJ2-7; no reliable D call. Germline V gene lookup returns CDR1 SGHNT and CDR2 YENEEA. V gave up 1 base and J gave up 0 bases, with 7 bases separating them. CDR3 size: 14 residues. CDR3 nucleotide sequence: TGTGCCAGCAGCTTAGGGCCCAACTCCTACGAGCAGTACTTC. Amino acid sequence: CASSLGPNSYEQYF.

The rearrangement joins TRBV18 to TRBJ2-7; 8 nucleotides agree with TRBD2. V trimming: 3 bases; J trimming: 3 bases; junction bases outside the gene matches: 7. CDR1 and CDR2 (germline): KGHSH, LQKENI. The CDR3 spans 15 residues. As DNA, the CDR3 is TGTGCCAGCTCACCCAAGCGGGGGCCCTTCTACGAGCAGTACTTC. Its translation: CASSPKRGPFYEQYF. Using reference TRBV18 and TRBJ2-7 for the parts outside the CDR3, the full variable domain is NAGVMQNPRHLVRRRGQEARLRCSPMKGHSHVYWYRQLPEEGLKFMVYLQKENIIDESGMPKERFSAEFPKEGPSILRIQQVVRGDSAAYFCASSPKRGPFYEQYFGPGTRLTVT.

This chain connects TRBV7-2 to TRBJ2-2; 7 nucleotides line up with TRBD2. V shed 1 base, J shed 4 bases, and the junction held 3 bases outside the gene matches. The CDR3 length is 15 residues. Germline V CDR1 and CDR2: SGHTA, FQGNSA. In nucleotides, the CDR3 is TGTGCCAGCAGCTTAGAAGGGAGGGGCACCGGGGAGCTGTTTTTT. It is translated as CASSLEGRGTGELFF.

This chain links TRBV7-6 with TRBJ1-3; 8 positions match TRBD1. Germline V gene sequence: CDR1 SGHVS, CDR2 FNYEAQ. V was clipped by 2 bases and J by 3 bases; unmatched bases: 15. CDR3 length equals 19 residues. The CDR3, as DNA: TGTGCCAGCAGCTTACTCCCAGGGGGCAATATAGGAAATGGAAACACCATATATTTT. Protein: CASSLLPGGNIGNGNTIYF.

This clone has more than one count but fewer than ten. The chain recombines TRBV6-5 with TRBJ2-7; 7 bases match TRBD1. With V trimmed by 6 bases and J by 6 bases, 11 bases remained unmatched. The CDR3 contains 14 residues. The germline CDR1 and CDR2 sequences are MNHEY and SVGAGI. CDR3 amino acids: CASRRTGVGSEQYF. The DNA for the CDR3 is TGTGCCAGCAGAAGAACAGGGGTAGGTAGCGAGCAGTACTTC.

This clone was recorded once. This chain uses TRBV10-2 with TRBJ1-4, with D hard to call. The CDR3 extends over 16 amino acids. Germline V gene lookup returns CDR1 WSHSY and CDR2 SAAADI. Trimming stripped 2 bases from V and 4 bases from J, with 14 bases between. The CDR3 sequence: CASSEGVGGINEKLFF. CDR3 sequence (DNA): TGCGCCAGCAGTGAGGGGGTTGGAGGGATTAATGAAAAACTGTTTTTT.

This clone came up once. CDR3 DNA sequence: TGTGCCAGCACCTCACGACAGGGGAGCAACGGGGAGCTGTTTTTT. It translates to CASTSRQGSNGELFF. V and J are TRBV6-5 and TRBJ2-2, with 8 bases fitting TRBD1. The CDR3 is 15 amino acids. Germline V lookup: CDR1 MNHEY, CDR2 SVGAGI. After removal of 7 bases from V and 7 bases from J, the junction contained 11 bases not matched to a gene.

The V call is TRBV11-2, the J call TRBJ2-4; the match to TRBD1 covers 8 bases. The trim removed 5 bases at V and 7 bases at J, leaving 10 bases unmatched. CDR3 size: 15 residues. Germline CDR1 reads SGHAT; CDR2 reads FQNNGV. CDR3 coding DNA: TGTGCCAGCAGCACCCGACAGGGGTTGGCGAACATTCAGTACTTC. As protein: CASSTRQGLANIQYF.

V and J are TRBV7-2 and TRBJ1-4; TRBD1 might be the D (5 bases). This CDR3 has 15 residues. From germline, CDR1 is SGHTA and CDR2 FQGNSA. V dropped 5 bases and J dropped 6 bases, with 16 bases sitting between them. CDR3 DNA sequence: TGTGCCAGCAGCCAGTTCAGGGTAGGGGATGAAAAACTGTTTTTT. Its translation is CASSQFRVGDEKLFF. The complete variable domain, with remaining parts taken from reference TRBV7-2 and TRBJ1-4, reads GAGVSQSPSNKVTEKGKDVELRCDPISGHTALYWYRQSLGQGLEFLIYFQGNSAPDKSGLPSDRFSAERTGGSVSTLTIQRTQQEDSAVYLCASSQFRVGDEKLFFGSGTQLSVL.

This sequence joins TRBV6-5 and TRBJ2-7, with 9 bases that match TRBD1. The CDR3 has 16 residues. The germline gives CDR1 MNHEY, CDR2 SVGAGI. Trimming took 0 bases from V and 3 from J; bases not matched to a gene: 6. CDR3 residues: CASSYSYRGLNYEQYF. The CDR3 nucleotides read TGTGCCAGCAGTTACTCCTACAGGGGGCTAAACTACGAGCAGTACTTC.

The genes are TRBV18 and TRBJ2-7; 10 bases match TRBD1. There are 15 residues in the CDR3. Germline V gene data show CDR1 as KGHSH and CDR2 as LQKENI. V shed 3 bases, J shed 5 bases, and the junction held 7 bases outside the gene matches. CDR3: CASSPRQGAENEQYF. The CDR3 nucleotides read TGTGCCAGCTCACCTCGACAGGGGGCCGAAAACGAGCAGTACTTC.

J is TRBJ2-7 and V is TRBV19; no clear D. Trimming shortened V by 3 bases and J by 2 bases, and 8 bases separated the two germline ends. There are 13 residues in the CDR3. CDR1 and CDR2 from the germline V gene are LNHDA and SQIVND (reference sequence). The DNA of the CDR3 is TGTGCCAGTAGTATGGGCAATCCCTACGAGCAGTACTTC. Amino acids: CASSMGNPYEQYF.

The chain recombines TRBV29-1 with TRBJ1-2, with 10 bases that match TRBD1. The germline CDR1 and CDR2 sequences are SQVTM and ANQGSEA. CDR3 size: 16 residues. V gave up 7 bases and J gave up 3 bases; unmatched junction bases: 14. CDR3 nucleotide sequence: TGCAGCGCCCTTACCGGGACAGGGGATGTTGACTATGGCTACACCTTC. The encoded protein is CSALTGTGDVDYGYTF.

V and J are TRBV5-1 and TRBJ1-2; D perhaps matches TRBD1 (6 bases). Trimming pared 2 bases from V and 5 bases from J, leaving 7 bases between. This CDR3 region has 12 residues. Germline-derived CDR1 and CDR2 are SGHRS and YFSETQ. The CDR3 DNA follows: TGCGCCAGCAGCTTTCAGGGGTATGGCTACACCTTC. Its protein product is CASSFQGYGYTF.

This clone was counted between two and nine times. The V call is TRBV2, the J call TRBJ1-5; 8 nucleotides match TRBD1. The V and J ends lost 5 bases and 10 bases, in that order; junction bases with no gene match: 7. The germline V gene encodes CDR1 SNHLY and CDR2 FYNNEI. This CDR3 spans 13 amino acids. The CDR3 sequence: CASSPGTGRPQHF. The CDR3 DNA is TGTGCCAGCAGTCCCGGGACAGGCCGTCCCCAGCATTTT.

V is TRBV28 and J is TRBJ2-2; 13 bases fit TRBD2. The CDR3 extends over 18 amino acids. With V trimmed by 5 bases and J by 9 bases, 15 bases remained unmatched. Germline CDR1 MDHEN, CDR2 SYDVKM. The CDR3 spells CASSPVPGLAGSPRELFF. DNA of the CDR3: TGTGCCAGCAGTCCAGTCCCGGGACTAGCGGGGAGCCCACGGGAGCTGTTTTTT.

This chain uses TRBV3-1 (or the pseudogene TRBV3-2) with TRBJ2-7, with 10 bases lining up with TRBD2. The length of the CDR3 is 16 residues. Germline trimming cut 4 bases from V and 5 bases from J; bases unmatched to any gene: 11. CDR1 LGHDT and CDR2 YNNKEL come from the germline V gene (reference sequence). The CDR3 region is CASSRSGRAETHEQYF. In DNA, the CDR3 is TGTGCCAGCAGCCGGAGCGGGAGGGCCGAAACCCACGAGCAGTACTTC.

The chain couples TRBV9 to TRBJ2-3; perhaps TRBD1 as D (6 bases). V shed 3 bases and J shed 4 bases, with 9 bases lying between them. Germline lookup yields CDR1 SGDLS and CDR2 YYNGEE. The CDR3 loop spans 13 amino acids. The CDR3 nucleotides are TGTGCCAGCAGCGGACAGGTGGCAGATACGCAGTATTTT. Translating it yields CASSGQVADTQYF.

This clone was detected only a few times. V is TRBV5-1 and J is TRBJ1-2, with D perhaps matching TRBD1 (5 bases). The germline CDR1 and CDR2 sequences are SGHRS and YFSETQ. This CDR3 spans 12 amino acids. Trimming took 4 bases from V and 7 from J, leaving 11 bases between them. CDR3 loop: CASSPGGGGYTF. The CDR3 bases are TGCGCCAGCAGCCCCGGGGGGGGTGGCTACACCTTC.

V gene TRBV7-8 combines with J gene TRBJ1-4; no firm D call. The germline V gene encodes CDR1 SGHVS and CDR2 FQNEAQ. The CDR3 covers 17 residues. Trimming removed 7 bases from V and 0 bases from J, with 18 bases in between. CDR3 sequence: CASTPGVRLATNEKLFF. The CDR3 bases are TGTGCCAGCACCCCGGGAGTTCGACTTGCAACTAATGAAAAACTGTTTTTT.

The DNA of the CDR3 is TGTGCCAGCAGCCATGCCCGGGACAGGGCTGAGAACACCGGGGAGCTGTTTTTT. This codes for CASSHARDRAENTGELFF. J is TRBJ2-2 and V is TRBV3-1 (or the pseudogene TRBV3-2), with TRBD1 identical over 9 bases. Losses at the gene ends were 3 bases for V and 1 base for J; bases not matched to a gene: 9. Germline CDR1 is LGHDT and CDR2 is YNNKEL (reference sequence). The CDR3 runs 18 residues.